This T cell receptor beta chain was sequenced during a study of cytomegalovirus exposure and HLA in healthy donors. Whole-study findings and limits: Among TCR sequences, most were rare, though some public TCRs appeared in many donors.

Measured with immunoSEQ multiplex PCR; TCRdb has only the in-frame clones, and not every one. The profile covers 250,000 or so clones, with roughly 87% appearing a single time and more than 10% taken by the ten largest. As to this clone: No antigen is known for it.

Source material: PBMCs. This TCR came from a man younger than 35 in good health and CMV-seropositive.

The CDR3 spells CASSATSWGYTF. As DNA, the CDR3 is TGTGCCAGCAGTGCCACAAGTTGGGGCTACACCTTC. This chain joins TRBV6-1 and TRBJ1-2; D is uncertain. The V gene lost 4 bases and the J gene lost 8 bases, with 11 bases spanning the gap. Germline V CDR1 and CDR2: MNHNS, SASEGT. CDR3 length: 12 amino acids.